Below, 17 T cell receptor beta chains from the same sample are listed, as sequenced in a study of low-dose radiotherapy and immunotherapy resistance in tumors. Time point defined: after trial treatment. Treatment meaning: LDRT plus nivolumab, ipilimumab, low-dose cyclophosphamide and aspirin (RACIN trial). The TCRs were subjected to amplification over approximately 19 PCR cycles employing a constant-region primer in conjunction with a V-primer adapter. TCRdb redid the calling of the reads with MiXCR, one entry per CDR3 protein. The sample holds around 57,000 distinct CDR3 sequences, around a third seen once. Sample: PBMCs, taken after low-dose radiotherapy plus immunotherapy. The receptor set was obtained from a male donor with rectosigmoid adenocarcinoma.

This clonotype was detected ten times or more. The rearrangement uses TRBV29-1 and TRBJ2-7; no firm D call. CDR3 length equals 13 residues. Germline V gene sequence: CDR1 SQVTM, CDR2 ANQGSEA. Trimming cost V 4 bases and J 0 bases, with 10 bases left between them. The CDR3 nucleotides read TGCAGCGTTGTAATTGGTAACTCCTACGAGCAGTACTTC. It specifies CSVVIGNSYEQYF.

The rearrangement joins TRBV11-2 to TRBJ2-1, with 14 bases aligning to TRBD2. The V gene end was trimmed by 1 base and the J gene end by 8 bases; junction bases not matched to a gene: 4. CDR1 SGHAT and CDR2 FQNNGV come from the germline V gene. The CDR3 consists of 16 residues. The CDR3 loop is CASSLGGLAGVYEQFF. The CDR3 coding sequence is TGTGCCAGCAGCTTAGGGGGACTAGCGGGAGTATATGAGCAGTTCTTC.

This clonotype was found many times. The rearrangement links TRBV11-2 to TRBJ2-1; D may correspond to TRBD1 or TRBD2 (5 bases each). Germline V gene data show CDR1 as SGHAT and CDR2 as FQNNGV. With 4 bases removed from V and 6 bases from J, the gap between germline ends came to 10 bases. This CDR3 spans 13 amino acids. The CDR3, as DNA: TGTGCCAGCAGCTACTCTGGGGGCAATGAGCAGTTCTTC. The encoded protein is CASSYSGGNEQFF.

The sample holds many counts of this clonotype. The V gene is TRBV4-2, the J gene TRBJ2-7; D may be TRBD2 (5 bases). The V gene lost 3 bases and the J gene lost 2 bases, with 17 bases spanning the gap. Germline V gene lookup returns CDR1 LGHNA and CDR2 YNFKEQ. The CDR3 has 16 amino acids. This CDR3 reads CASSQGDIEPAYEQYF. The CDR3 DNA reads as TGTGCCAGCAGCCAGGGAGACATCGAGCCAGCCTACGAGCAGTACTTC.

This clonotype has ten or more counts. The chain links TRBV28 to TRBJ1-4; D gene ambiguous. In germline, CDR1 is MDHEN, CDR2 SYDVKM. The V end lost 2 bases, the J end lost 8 bases, and 12 bases lay between the germline ends. The CDR3 consists of 14 residues. The chain's CDR3 is CASSLRRLEEKLFF. The CDR3 DNA reads TGTGCCAGCAGTTTACGGAGGTTGGAGGAAAAACTGTTTTTT.

Only a few counts were recorded for this clonotype. The V call is TRBV29-1, the J call TRBJ2-3; D possibly matches TRBD1 or TRBD2 (5 bases each). Germline V gene data show CDR1 as SQVTM and CDR2 as ANQGSEA. V was trimmed by 6 bases and J by 1 base, leaving 11 bases between them. The CDR3 spans 13 residues. CDR3 bases: TGCAGCGTGGAGGTGGGGGGCACAGATACGCAGTATTTT. Translated: CSVEVGGTDTQYF.

This clonotype was recorded at least ten times. The gene calls are TRBV24-1 and TRBJ2-7, with 10 positions matching TRBD2. CDR3 length: 14 residues. Per germline, CDR1 KGHDR and CDR2 SFDVKD. Losses at the gene ends were 5 bases for V and 3 bases for J; bases not matched to a gene: 3. CDR3 residues: CATSGPSGSYEQYF. Written as DNA, the CDR3 is TGTGCCACCAGTGGGCCTAGCGGGAGCTACGAGCAGTACTTC.

This clonotype was observed many times. This chain connects TRBV27 to TRBJ2-2; D possibly corresponds to TRBD1 (6 bases). Between the trimmed V and J ends, which lost 10 bases and 6 bases, there was a span of 21 bases. CDR3 length: 15 amino acids. CDR1 MNHEY and CDR2 SMNVEV come from the germline V gene (reference sequence). The CDR3 protein is CATKVPTGNPGELFF. CDR3 nucleotides: TGTGCCACAAAGGTGCCAACAGGGAATCCCGGGGAGCTGTTTTTT.

With regard to this clonotype: This likely stems from a read error, as it lies one base from a far larger clone. The V call is TRBV12-3 or TRBV12-4, the J call TRBJ2-2, with 9 nucleotides matching TRBD1. The CDR3 sequence is 14 residues long. V was pared by 6 bases and J by 3 bases, with 2 bases of the junction left unmatched. The CDR3 protein is CASRQGADTGELFF. CDR3 DNA sequence: TGTGCCAGCAGACAGGGGGCAGACACCGGGGAGCTGTTTTTT.

This clonotype was counted only a few times. The genes are TRBV7-6 and TRBJ1-2; D gene uncertain. CDR3 size: 13 residues. Germline V gives CDR1 SGHVS, CDR2 FNYEAQ. V was cut by 2 bases and J by 6 bases, with 10 bases left in between. CDR3 amino acids: CASSLLPGNGYTF. In DNA, the CDR3 is TGTGCCAGCAGCTTACTTCCCGGGAATGGCTACACCTTC. Full variable domain (rest looked up from reference TRBV7-6 and TRBJ1-2): GAGVSQSPRYKVTKRGQDVALRCDPISGHVSLYWYRQALGQGPEFLTYFNYEAQQDKSGLPNDRFSAERPEGSISTLTIQRTEQRDSAMYRCASSLLPGNGYTFGSGTRLTVV.

This sequence joins TRBV27 and TRBJ2-3, with a possible D match to TRBD2 (5 bases). CDR1 is MNHEY and CDR2 is SMNVEV in the germline V gene (reference sequence). Trimming shortened V by 1 base and J by 1 base, and 12 bases separated the two germline ends. This CDR3 has 16 amino acids. CDR3 in DNA: TGTGCCAGCAGTTTATATCTGGCGGGTCGCACAGATACGCAGTATTTT. It codes for CASSLYLAGRTDTQYF.

In this sample, this clonotype turned up many times. The chain links TRBV11-2 to TRBJ2-1; the match to TRBD2 covers 10 bases. The V gene's germline CDR1 is SGHAT and CDR2 FQNNGV. J gave up 0 bases and V 5 bases, and 7 bases lay outside the gene matches. This CDR3 spans 17 amino acids. Here the CDR3 reads CASSKASGSYSYNEQFF. CDR3 DNA: TGTGCCAGCAGCAAGGCTAGCGGGAGCTACTCCTACAATGAGCAGTTCTTC.

The chain combines TRBV28 with TRBJ1-4; D perhaps matches TRBD1 (6 bases). The CDR3 is made up of 12 amino acids. The germline V and J ends were trimmed by 10 bases and 9 bases, with 15 bases remaining between them. Germline values: CDR1 MDHEN, CDR2 SYDVKM. Here the CDR3 DNA reads TGTGCCACCGTGGGGGGCGGCAAAAAACTGTTTTTT. Encoded protein: CATVGGGKKLFF.

This chain uses TRBV5-1 with TRBJ2-2; 8 nucleotides match TRBD1. The CDR3 consists of 16 residues. Germline V gives CDR1 SGHRS, CDR2 YFSETQ. V lost 0 bases to trimming and J lost 4 bases; unmatched junction nucleotides: 5. The CDR3 region has the DNA TGCGCCAGCAGCTTGGAAGTGACAGGGGTCACCGGGGAGCTGTTTTTT. It translates to CASSLEVTGVTGELFF.

This clonotype was recorded many times. The J gene is TRBJ2-7, the V gene TRBV29-1; TRBD2 might be the D (6 bases). Germline V gives CDR1 SQVTM, CDR2 ANQGSEA. V lost 4 bases, J lost 3 bases, and 10 bases lay in between. The CDR3 runs 12 residues. The CDR3 nucleotides are TGCAGCGTTGTTACCGGGAGCTACGAGCAGTACTTC. Its protein is CSVVTGSYEQYF.

By sample share, this clonotype is medium-sized. J is TRBJ2-5 and V is TRBV7-9; unclear D gene. Looked up from germline, CDR1 is SEHNR and CDR2 is FQNEAQ (reference sequence). Trimming cost V 5 bases and J 0 bases, with 10 bases left between them. The CDR3 is 14 amino acids. Here the CDR3 DNA reads TGTGCCAGCAGCAGCCTTGGGCACCAAGAGACCCAGTACTTC. Translating it yields CASSSLGHQETQYF.

This clonotype was found many times. The J gene is TRBJ1-2, the V gene TRBV20-1, with D uncertain. The CDR3 spans 14 residues. Germline V gene sequence: CDR1 DFQATT, CDR2 SNEGSKA (reference sequence). Trimming left V 3 bases short and J 4 bases short, with 15 bases between. The CDR3 is CSASDRTKSYGYTF. In nucleotides, the CDR3 is TGCAGTGCTAGTGATCGAACAAAGAGCTATGGCTACACCTTC.